The clone carrying this T cell receptor (beta chain) was detected a few times. The antigen is unknown. Uncontrolled infection, other autoimmune disease, pregnancy or lactation led to exclusion. On the basis of clinical symptoms, serum thyroxine and TRAb, thyroid ultrasound and orbital computed tomography, diagnoses were made. Germline V CDR1 and CDR2: SQVTM, ANQGSEA. The CDR3 spans 17 residues. The V gene end was trimmed by 6 bases and the J gene end by 0 bases; junction bases not matched to a gene: 15. Amplification yielded TCR beta CDR3 regions, with RNA transcripts as the source. The TCR CDR3 was amplified in a first-round RT-PCR using the HTBI primer set. TCRdb re-analysed the multiplex PCR reads in MiXCR, keeping a single row per CDR3 protein. The table includes 300,000 to 450,000 distinct CDR3 sequences, just under 25% detected once. This record comes from a study of T cells in Graves' hyperthyroidism and ophthalmopathy.

Study results and caveats: Most expanded thyroid clonotypes above 0.001 also appeared in blood. A model using 13 V-J features told ophthalmopathy apart from stable hyperthyroidism.

The clonotype was recovered from a man aged 50-60 years with Graves' hyperthyroidism. The material sequenced was blood. The chain combines TRBV29-1 with TRBJ1-1, with TRBD1 identical over 8 bases. Here the CDR3 DNA reads TGCAGCGTCGCGCTGCAAATCGACAGGGGTATGAACACTGAAGCTTTCTTT. This encodes CSVALQIDRGMNTEAFF. Supplemented by reference TRBV29-1 and TRBJ1-1, the full variable domain reads SAVISQKPSRDICQRGTSLTIQCQVDSQVTMMFWYRQQPGQSLTLIATANQGSEATYESGFVIDKFPISRPNLTFSTLTVSNMSPEDSSIYLCSVALQIDRGMNTEAFFGQGTRLTVV.